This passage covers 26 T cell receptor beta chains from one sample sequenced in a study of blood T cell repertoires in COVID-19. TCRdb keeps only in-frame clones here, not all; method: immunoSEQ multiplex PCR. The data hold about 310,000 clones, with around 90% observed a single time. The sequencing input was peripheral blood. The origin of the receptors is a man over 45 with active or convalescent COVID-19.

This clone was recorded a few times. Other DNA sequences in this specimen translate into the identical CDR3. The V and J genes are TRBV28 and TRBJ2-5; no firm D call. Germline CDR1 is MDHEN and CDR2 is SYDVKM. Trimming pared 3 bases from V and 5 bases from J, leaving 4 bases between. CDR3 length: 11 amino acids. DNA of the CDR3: TGTGCCAGCAGTTTGAGGGAGACCCAGTACTTC. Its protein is CASSLRETQYF. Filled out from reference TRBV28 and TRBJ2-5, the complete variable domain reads DVKVTQSSRYLVKRTGEKVFLECVQDMDHENMFWYRQDPGLGLRLIYFSYDVKMKEKGDIPEGYSVSREKKERFSLILESASTNQTSMYLCASSLRETQYFGPGTRLLVL.

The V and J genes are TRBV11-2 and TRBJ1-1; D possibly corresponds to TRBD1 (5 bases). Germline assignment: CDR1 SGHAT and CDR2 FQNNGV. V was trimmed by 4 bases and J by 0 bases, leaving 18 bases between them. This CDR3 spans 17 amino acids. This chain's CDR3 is CASSSRPQGIMNTEAFF. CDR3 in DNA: TGTGCCAGCAGCTCCCGCCCCCAGGGCATAATGAACACTGAAGCTTTCTTT.

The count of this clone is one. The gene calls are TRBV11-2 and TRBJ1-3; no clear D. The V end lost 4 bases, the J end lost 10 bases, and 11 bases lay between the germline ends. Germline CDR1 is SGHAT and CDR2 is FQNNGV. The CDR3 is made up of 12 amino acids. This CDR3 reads CASSYEGRTIYF. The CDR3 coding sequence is TGTGCCAGCAGCTATGAGGGAAGGACCATATATTTT.

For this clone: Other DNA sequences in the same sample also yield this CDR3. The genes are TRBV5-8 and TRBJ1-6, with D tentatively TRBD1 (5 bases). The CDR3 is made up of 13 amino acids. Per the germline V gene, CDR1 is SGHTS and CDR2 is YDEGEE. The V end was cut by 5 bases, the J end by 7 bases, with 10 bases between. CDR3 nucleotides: TGTGCCAGCAGTTCCCGACAGAATTCACCCCTCCACTTT. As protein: CASSSRQNSPLHF.

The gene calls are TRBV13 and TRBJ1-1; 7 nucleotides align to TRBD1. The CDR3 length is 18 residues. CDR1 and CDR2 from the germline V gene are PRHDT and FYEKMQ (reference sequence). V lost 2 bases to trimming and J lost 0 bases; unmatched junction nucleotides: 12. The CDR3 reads CASSLHSRTGVMNTEAFF. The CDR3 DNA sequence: TGTGCCAGCAGCTTACATAGTAGGACAGGAGTTATGAACACTGAAGCTTTCTTT.

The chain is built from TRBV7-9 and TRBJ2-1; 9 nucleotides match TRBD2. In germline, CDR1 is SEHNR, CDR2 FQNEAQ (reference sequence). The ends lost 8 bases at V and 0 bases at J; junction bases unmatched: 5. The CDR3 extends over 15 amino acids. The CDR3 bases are TGTGCCAGCGGGGCTAGCGGGACCTCCTACAATGAGCAGTTCTTC. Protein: CASGASGTSYNEQFF.

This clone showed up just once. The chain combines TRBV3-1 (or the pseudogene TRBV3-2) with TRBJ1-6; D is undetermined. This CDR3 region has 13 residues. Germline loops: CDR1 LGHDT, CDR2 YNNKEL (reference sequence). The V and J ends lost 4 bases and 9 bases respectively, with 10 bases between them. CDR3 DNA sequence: TGTGCCAGCAGCCCCGAAGCGGCTTCACCCCTCCACTTT. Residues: CASSPEAASPLHF.

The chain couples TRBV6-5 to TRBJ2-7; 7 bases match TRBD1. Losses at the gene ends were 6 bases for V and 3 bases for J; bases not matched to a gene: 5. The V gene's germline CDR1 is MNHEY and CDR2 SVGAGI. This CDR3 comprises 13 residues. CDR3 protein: CASRGQSFYEQYF. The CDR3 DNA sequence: TGTGCCAGCAGGGGACAGAGCTTCTACGAGCAGTACTTC.

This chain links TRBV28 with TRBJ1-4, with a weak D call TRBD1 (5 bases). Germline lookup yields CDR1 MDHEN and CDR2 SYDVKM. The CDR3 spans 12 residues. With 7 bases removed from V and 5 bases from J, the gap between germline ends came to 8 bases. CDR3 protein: CASTGGNEKLFF. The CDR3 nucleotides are TGTGCCAGCACCGGGGGGAATGAAAAACTGTTTTTT.

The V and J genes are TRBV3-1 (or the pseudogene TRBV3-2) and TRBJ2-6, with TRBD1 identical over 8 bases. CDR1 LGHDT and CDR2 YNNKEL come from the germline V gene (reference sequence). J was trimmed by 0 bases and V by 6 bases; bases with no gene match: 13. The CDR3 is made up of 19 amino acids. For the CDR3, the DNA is TGTGCCAGCAGAGAAAGCTCGACCACAGGGGGCTCTGGGGCCAACGTCCTGACTTTC. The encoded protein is CASRESSTTGGSGANVLTF.

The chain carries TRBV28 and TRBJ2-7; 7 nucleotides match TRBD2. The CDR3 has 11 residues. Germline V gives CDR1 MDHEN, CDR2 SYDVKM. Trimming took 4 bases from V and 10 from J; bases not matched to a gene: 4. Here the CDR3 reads CASSSSGKQYF. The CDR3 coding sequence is TGTGCCAGCAGTTCGAGCGGGAAACAGTACTTC.

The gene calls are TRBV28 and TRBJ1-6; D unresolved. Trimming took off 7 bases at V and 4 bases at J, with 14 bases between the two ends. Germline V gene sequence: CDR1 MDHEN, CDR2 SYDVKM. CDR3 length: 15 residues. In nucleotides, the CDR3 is TGTGCCAGCACCCTGAGCGAGGGTTATAATTCACCCCTCCACTTT. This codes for CASTLSEGYNSPLHF.

CDR3: CASSLRRGDNYGYTF. CDR3 coding DNA: TGTGCCAGCAGCTTACGGAGGGGCGATAACTATGGCTACACCTTC. The rearrangement links TRBV9 to TRBJ1-2; D may be TRBD1 (5 bases). The germline V gene has CDR1 SGDLS and CDR2 YYNGEE. Trimming took off 4 bases at V and 1 base at J, with 14 bases between the two ends. This CDR3 has 15 amino acids.

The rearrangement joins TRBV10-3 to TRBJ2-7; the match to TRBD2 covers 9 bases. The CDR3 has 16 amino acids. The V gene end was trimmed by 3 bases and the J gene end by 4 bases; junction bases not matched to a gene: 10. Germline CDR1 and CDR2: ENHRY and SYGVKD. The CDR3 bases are TGTGCCATCAGTGACCCTAGCGGGATCGCGGGGTACGAGCAGTACTTC. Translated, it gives CAISDPSGIAGYEQYF.

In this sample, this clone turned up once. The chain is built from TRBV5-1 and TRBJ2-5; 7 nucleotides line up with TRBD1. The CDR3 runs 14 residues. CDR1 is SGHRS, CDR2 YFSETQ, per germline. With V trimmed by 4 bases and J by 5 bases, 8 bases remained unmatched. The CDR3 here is CASSRQGLGETQYF. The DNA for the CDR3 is TGCGCCAGCAGCCGACAGGGCCTGGGGGAGACCCAGTACTTC.

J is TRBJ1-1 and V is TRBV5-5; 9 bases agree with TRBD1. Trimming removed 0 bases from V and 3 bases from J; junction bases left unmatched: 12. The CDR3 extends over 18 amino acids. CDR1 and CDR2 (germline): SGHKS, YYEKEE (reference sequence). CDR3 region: CASSLGLGTGSQDTEAFF. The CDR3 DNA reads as TGTGCCAGCAGCTTGGGACTCGGGACAGGGAGTCAGGACACTGAAGCTTTCTTT.

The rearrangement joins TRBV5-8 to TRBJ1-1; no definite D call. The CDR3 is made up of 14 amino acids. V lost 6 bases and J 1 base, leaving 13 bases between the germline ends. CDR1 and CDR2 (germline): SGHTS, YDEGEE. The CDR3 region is CASTLEWANTEAFF. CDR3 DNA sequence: TGTGCCAGCACCCTCGAGTGGGCGAACACTGAAGCTTTCTTT.

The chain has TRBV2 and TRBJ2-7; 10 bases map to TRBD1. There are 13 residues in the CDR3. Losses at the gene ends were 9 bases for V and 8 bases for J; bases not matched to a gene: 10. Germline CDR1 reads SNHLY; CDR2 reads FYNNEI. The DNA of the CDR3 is TGTGCCAGTTTTGAGAGACAGGGGGCGAAGCAGTACTTC. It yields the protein CASFERQGAKQYF.

The CDR3 bases are TGTGCCAGCAGTCACCATTCCGGACAGCTTAATTCACCCCTCCACTTT. Translated: CASSHHSGQLNSPLHF. J is TRBJ1-6 and V is TRBV28; a weak D match, TRBD1 (6 bases). The length of the CDR3 is 16 residues. Per the germline V gene, CDR1 is MDHEN and CDR2 is SYDVKM. V lost 5 bases and J 6 bases, leaving 17 bases between the germline ends.

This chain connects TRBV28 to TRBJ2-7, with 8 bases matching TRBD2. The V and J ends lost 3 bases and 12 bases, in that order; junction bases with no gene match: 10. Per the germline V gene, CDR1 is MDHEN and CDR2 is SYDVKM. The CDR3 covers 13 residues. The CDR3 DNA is TGTGCCAGCAGTTTCGCAGCGGGAGAACGTTCGTACTTC. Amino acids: CASSFAAGERSYF.

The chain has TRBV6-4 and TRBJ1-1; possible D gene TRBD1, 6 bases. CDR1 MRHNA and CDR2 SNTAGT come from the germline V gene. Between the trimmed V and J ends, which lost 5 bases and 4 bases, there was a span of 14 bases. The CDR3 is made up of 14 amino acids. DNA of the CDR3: TGTGCCAGCAGTTCCACGGGGGGCCTCACTGAAGCTTTCTTT. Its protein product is CASSSTGGLTEAFF.

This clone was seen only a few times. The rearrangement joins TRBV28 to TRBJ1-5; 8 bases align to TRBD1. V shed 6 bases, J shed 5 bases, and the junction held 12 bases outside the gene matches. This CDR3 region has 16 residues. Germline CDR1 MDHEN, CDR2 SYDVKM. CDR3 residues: CASRDLGTGGHQPQHF. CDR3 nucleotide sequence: TGTGCCAGCAGGGACCTCGGGACAGGCGGGCATCAGCCCCAGCATTTT.

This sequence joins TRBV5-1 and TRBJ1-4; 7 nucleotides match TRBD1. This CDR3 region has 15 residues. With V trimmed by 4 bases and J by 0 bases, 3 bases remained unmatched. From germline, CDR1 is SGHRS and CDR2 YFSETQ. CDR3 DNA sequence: TGCGCCAGCAGCGATACAGGGGCAACTAATGAAAAACTGTTTTTT. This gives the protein CASSDTGATNEKLFF.

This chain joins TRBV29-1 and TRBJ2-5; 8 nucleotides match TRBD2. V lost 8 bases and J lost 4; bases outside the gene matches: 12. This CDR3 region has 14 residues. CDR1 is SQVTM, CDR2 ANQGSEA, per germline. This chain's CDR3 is CSTGAGGVGETQYF. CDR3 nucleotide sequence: TGCAGCACTGGCGCGGGGGGAGTCGGAGAGACCCAGTACTTC.

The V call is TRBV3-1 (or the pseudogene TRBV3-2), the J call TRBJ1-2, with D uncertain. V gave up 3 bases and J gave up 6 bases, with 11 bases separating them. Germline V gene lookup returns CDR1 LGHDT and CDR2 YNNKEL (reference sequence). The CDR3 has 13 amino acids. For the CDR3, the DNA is TGTGCCAGCAGCCATTCCCGGAGGGATGGCTACACCTTC. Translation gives CASSHSRRDGYTF.

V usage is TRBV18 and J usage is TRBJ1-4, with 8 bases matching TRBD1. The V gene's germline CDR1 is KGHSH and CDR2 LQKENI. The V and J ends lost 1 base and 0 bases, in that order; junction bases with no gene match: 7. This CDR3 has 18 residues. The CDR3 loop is CASSPRPRQGSTNEKLFF. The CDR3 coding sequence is TGTGCCAGCTCACCACGGCCCCGACAGGGGTCAACTAATGAAAAACTGTTTTTT.